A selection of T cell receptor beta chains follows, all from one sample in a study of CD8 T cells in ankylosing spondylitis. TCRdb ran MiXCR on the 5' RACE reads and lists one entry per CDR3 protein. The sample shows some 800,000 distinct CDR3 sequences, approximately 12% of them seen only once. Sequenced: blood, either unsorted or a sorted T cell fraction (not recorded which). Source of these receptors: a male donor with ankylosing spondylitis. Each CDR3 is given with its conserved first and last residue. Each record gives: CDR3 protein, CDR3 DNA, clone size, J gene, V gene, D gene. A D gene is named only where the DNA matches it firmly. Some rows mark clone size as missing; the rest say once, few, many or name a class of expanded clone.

CDR3: CAITQEGPVSPQYF
DNA: TGTGCCATCACCCAGGAGGGGCCGGTGAGCCCCCAGTACTTC
size: many
J: TRBJ2-5
V: TRBV10-3
D: NA

CDR3: CASRLEGAANEKLFF
DNA: TGTGCCAGCAGACTCGAAGGGGCTGCTAATGAAAAACTGTTTTTT
size: many
J: TRBJ1-4
V: TRBV6-5
D: NA

CDR3: CASSLQVEGTQYF
DNA: TGTGCCAGCAGCTTACAGGTCGAAGGGACCCAGTACTTC
size: NA
J: TRBJ2-5
V: TRBV7-9
D: NA

CDR3: CASSLDTGRYEQYF
DNA: TGTGCCAGCAGCTTAGATACAGGGCGATACGAGCAGTACTTC
size: NA
J: TRBJ2-7
V: TRBV11-1
D: NA

CDR3: CSVKYSHEPSSYNEQFF
DNA: TGCAGCGTCAAATACAGCCACGAACCCAGCTCCTACAATGAGCAGTTCTTC
size: few
J: TRBJ2-1
V: TRBV29-1
D: NA

CDR3: CASSWASQETQYF
DNA: TGTGCCAGCAGCTGGGCCAGTCAAGAGACCCAGTACTTC
size: few
J: TRBJ2-5
V: TRBV7-2
D: NA

CDR3: CASSLLRTGIYGYTF
DNA: TGCGCCAGCAGCTTGCTCCGGACAGGGATTTATGGCTACACCTTC
size: once
J: TRBJ1-2
V: TRBV5-1
D: TRBD1

CDR3: CASSLRWEGSRAFF
DNA: TGTGCCAGCAGCTTGAGGTGGGAGGGATCGAGGGCTTTCTTT
size: NA
J: TRBJ1-1
V: TRBV5-6
D: NA

CDR3: CSAGKRDGFDEKLFF
DNA: TGCAGTGCTGGAAAACGGGACGGTTTTGATGAAAAACTGTTTTTT
size: NA
J: TRBJ1-4
V: TRBV20-1
D: NA

CDR3: CSARFPGSSDTQYF
DNA: TGCAGTGCTAGATTTCCGGGCTCATCAGATACGCAGTATTTT
size: NA
J: TRBJ2-3
V: TRBV20-1
D: NA

CDR3: CASSSNVPGQEEQYF
DNA: TGTGCCAGCAGCTCCAACGTTCCGGGACAGGAAGAGCAGTACTTC
size: few
J: TRBJ2-7
V: TRBV11-2
D: TRBD1

CDR3: CSARRLAGAIGNEQFF
DNA: TGCAGTGCTAGAAGGCTAGCGGGAGCTATTGGAAATGAGCAGTTCTTC
size: few
J: TRBJ2-1
V: TRBV20-1
D: TRBD2

CDR3: CASSAGIRETQYF
DNA: TGTGCCAGCAGTGCAGGGATTCGTGAGACCCAGTACTTC
size: NA
J: TRBJ2-5
V: TRBV6-1
D: NA

CDR3: CASSNEAFF
DNA: TGTGCCAGCAGTAATGAAGCTTTCTTT
size: many
J: TRBJ1-1
V: TRBV6-6
D: NA

CDR3: CSAYRSAGGQETQYF
DNA: TGCAGTGCTTATAGGTCGGCGGGGGGCCAAGAGACCCAGTACTTC
size: few
J: TRBJ2-5
V: TRBV20-1
D: TRBD2

CDR3: CSARSTDYGYTF
DNA: TGCAGTGCTAGATCGACAGACTATGGCTACACCTTC
size: NA
J: TRBJ1-2
V: TRBV20-1
D: NA

CDR3: CSAPTGGLNTEAFF
DNA: TGCAGTGCTCCGACAGGGGGCTTGAACACTGAAGCTTTCTTT
size: NA
J: TRBJ1-1
V: TRBV20-1
D: TRBD1

CDR3: CASSSGQTISYNSPLHF
DNA: TGTGCCAGCAGCTCTGGACAAACTATCTCCTATAATTCACCCCTCCACTTT
size: many
J: TRBJ1-6
V: TRBV7-8
D: NA

CDR3: CATGGGREQYF
DNA: TGTGCCACGGGTGGGGGTCGCGAGCAGTACTTC
size: few
J: TRBJ2-7
V: TRBV10-3
D: NA

CDR3: CASSLIGQGNTGELFF
DNA: TGCGCCAGCAGCTTGATCGGACAGGGGAACACCGGGGAGCTGTTTTTT
size: NA
J: TRBJ2-2
V: TRBV5-1
D: TRBD1

CDR3: CASSRRQGNTGELFF
DNA: TGTGCCAGCAGTCGTAGACAGGGGAACACCGGGGAGCTGTTTTTT
size: NA
J: TRBJ2-2
V: TRBV6-1
D: TRBD1

CDR3: CASGETGAYEQYF
DNA: TGTGCCAGCGGAGAGACAGGGGCCTACGAGCAGTACTTC
size: NA
J: TRBJ2-7
V: TRBV12-3/TRBV12-4
D: TRBD1

CDR3: CASSLRSGANVLTF
DNA: TGTGCCAGCAGCTTACGCTCTGGGGCCAACGTCCTGACTTTC
size: many
J: TRBJ2-6
V: TRBV7-2
D: NA

CDR3: CAIKAGIPTDTQYF
DNA: TGTGCCATCAAAGCGGGGATCCCCACAGATACGCAGTATTTT
size: NA
J: TRBJ2-3
V: TRBV10-3
D: TRBD2

CDR3: CSVGGATDNYGYTF
DNA: TGCAGCGTTGGAGGGGCGACAGATAACTATGGCTACACCTTC
size: NA
J: TRBJ1-2
V: TRBV29-1
D: NA

CDR3: CASSYSGGFYEQYF
DNA: TGTGCCAGCAGTTACTCGGGAGGTTTCTACGAGCAGTACTTC
size: many
J: TRBJ2-7
V: TRBV6-5
D: NA

CDR3: CASSLSRGGWIAEQYF
DNA: TGTGCCAGCAGTTTATCGCGAGGGGGTTGGATCGCCGAGCAGTACTTC
size: NA
J: TRBJ2-7
V: TRBV12-3/TRBV12-4
D: NA

CDR3: CASSQPRDTQYF
DNA: TGTGCCAGCAGCCAACCTAGGGATACGCAGTATTTT
size: few
J: TRBJ2-3
V: TRBV28
D: NA

CDR3: CASSPYKGFSYEQYF
DNA: TGTGCCAGCAGTCCTTATAAGGGGTTCTCCTACGAGCAGTACTTC
size: many
J: TRBJ2-7
V: TRBV12-3/TRBV12-4
D: NA

CDR3: CSADLLAGYEQYF
DNA: TGCAGTGCCGACCTTTTAGCGGGATACGAGCAGTACTTC
size: few
J: TRBJ2-7
V: TRBV20-1
D: TRBD2

CDR3: CASSLRRDQPQHF
DNA: TGTGCCAGCAGTTTAAGACGTGATCAGCCCCAGCATTTT
size: few
J: TRBJ1-5
V: TRBV28
D: NA

CDR3: CAGSLGTSVTYEQYF
DNA: TGTGCCGGCAGCCTAGGGACTAGCGTCACCTACGAGCAGTACTTC
size: NA
J: TRBJ2-7
V: TRBV7-2
D: TRBD2

CDR3: CASNPRMGANVLTF
DNA: TGTGCCAGCAACCCACGGATGGGGGCCAACGTCCTGACTTTC
size: few
J: TRBJ2-6
V: TRBV6-1
D: NA

CDR3: CASSPDGHWNTEAFF
DNA: TGCGCCAGCAGCCCGGACGGACATTGGAACACTGAAGCTTTCTTT
size: few
J: TRBJ1-1
V: TRBV5-1
D: NA

CDR3: CSAPRDKSYEQYF
DNA: TGCAGTGCACCCCGGGACAAGTCCTACGAGCAGTACTTC
size: many
J: TRBJ2-7
V: TRBV20-1
D: NA

CDR3: CASSFGGVGYTF
DNA: TGTGCCAGCAGCTTCGGAGGGGTCGGCTACACCTTC
size: few
J: TRBJ1-2
V: TRBV7-2
D: NA

CDR3: CASSRGLSGNTIYF
DNA: TGTGCCAGCAGCCGGGGGCTCTCTGGAAACACCATATATTTT
size: few
J: TRBJ1-3
V: TRBV6-1
D: NA

CDR3: CASSPRGTSGYNEQFF
DNA: TGTGCCAGCAGCCCGCGTGGGACTAGCGGATACAATGAGCAGTTCTTC
size: many
J: TRBJ2-1
V: TRBV7-9
D: TRBD2

CDR3: CASSLVRVAEAFF
DNA: TGTGCCAGCAGCTTAGTCAGGGTAGCTGAAGCTTTCTTT
size: NA
J: TRBJ1-1
V: TRBV7-2
D: NA

CDR3: CASSQGTSAQETQYF
DNA: TGCGCCAGCAGCCAAGGGACTAGCGCCCAAGAGACCCAGTACTTC
size: few
J: TRBJ2-5
V: TRBV4-1
D: TRBD2

CDR3: CAISEQGTANYGYTF
DNA: TGTGCCATCAGTGAGCAGGGGACAGCTAACTATGGCTACACCTTC
size: NA
J: TRBJ1-2
V: TRBV10-3
D: TRBD1

CDR3: CSARSPATQYF
DNA: TGCAGTGCTCGGTCCCCAGCTACGCAGTATTTT
size: NA
J: TRBJ2-3
V: TRBV20-1
D: NA

CDR3: CASSQGATEIF
DNA: TGTGCCAGCAGCCAAGGGGCGACAGAGATCTTC
size: few
J: TRBJ2-1
V: TRBV3-1
D: NA

CDR3: CSAIAGGEETQYF
DNA: TGCAGTGCTATAGCGGGAGGAGAAGAGACCCAGTACTTC
size: NA
J: TRBJ2-5
V: TRBV20-1
D: TRBD2

CDR3: CASSLLGILRLAGGHPNEQFF
DNA: TGTGCCAGCAGCTTATTGGGGATCCTTAGACTAGCGGGGGGGCATCCCAATGAGCAGTTCTTC
size: NA
J: TRBJ2-1
V: TRBV5-4
D: TRBD2

CDR3: CSARVAGDYEQYF
DNA: TGCAGTGCTAGAGTCGCAGGGGACTACGAGCAGTACTTC
size: many
J: TRBJ2-7
V: TRBV20-1
D: NA

CDR3: CASSLGDGRKNIQYF
DNA: TGTGCCAGCAGTTTAGGGGACGGGCGCAAAAACATTCAGTACTTC
size: few
J: TRBJ2-4
V: TRBV12-3/TRBV12-4
D: NA

CDR3: CASSQNTDSPLHF
DNA: TGCGCCAGCAGCCAGAACACGGATTCACCCCTCCACTTT
size: few
J: TRBJ1-6
V: TRBV4-3
D: NA

CDR3: CSARDPSGAGNQPQHF
DNA: TGCAGTGCTAGAGACCCCTCAGGGGCAGGCAATCAGCCCCAGCATTTT
size: NA
J: TRBJ1-5
V: TRBV20-1
D: NA

CDR3: CSARGIQGAYYNEQFF
DNA: TGCAGTGCTAGAGGGATACAGGGGGCTTACTACAATGAGCAGTTCTTC
size: NA
J: TRBJ2-1
V: TRBV20-1
D: TRBD1